The rows below give T cell receptor beta chains drawn from one sample of a study of cytomegalovirus exposure and HLA in healthy donors. Generated by immunoSEQ multiplex PCR, the TCRdb table keeps only in-frame clones and is missing some. This sample has about 230,000 clones, with approximately 81% found just once. The sample was PBMCs. These receptors all come from a human donor in good health. Both conserved end residues are trimmed from each CDR3. A D gene is named only where the DNA matches it firmly. Size is stated for part of the rows, as once, few or many counts, or as a class when the clone is expanded.

clone size,D gene,CDR3 length,V gene,J gene,CDR3 protein
NA,TRBD1,13,TRBV2,TRBJ1-5,ASSNGWTGAQPQH
NA,NA,12,TRBV7-2,TRBJ2-7,ASSSQGGGYEQY
NA,NA,10,TRBV6-1,TRBJ2-5,ASSEVGWTQY
NA,TRBD1,12,TRBV7-2,TRBJ1-1,ASSFGDRATEAF
NA,NA,12,TRBV19,TRBJ1-5,ASSITGGNQPQH
NA,NA,15,TRBV15,TRBJ2-1,ATSSDRDTDMAREQF
NA,NA,12,TRBV7-9,TRBJ1-1,SSSLKGLATEAF
NA,NA,12,TRBV4-3,TRBJ2-5,ASSPVPEAETQY
once,TRBD2,11,TRBV5-8,TRBJ2-1,ASGSSGSDEQF
NA,TRBD1,13,TRBV6-5,TRBJ1-1,ASRGMDRGDTEAF
NA,NA,10,TRBV18,TRBJ2-7,ASSEGVLAQY
once,NA,9,TRBV21-1,TRBJ2-7,ASSKAGPDY
few,NA,11,TRBV27,TRBJ1-3,ASSLNSRNTIY
NA,TRBD2,18,TRBV10-3,TRBJ2-1,AISGGFGTSGTVTYNEQF
once,TRBD2,13,TRBV9,TRBJ2-3,ASSMGLAALDTQY
once,TRBD2,12,TRBV5-4,TRBJ2-7,ASSSKRGSYEQY
NA,NA,13,TRBV27,TRBJ2-7,ASSSYRDSAYEQY
NA,TRBD2,16,TRBV10-1,TRBJ2-7,ASSAIGPPGLAIYEQY
NA,TRBD2,16,TRBV7-9,TRBJ2-1,ASSLASTSGTSYNEQF
few,NA,11,TRBV2,TRBJ1-6,ASSEVANSPLH
NA,NA,13,TRBV2,TRBJ1-1,ASSDTRAGNTEAF
NA,TRBD1,11,TRBV19,TRBJ1-2,ASRRPPDRTYT
NA,TRBD2,13,TRBV7-2,TRBJ2-3,ATRTSGRWTDTQY
NA,NA,12,TRBV27,TRBJ2-7,ASSRTFRGYEQY
NA,TRBD1,12,TRBV6-1,TRBJ1-5,ASSATGRHQPQH